These T cell receptor beta chains were read from a single sample in a study of tumor-infiltrating lymphocytes in primary liver carcinoma. A single record per CDR3 protein comes from TCRdb applying MiXCR to the multiplex PCR reads. Among 48,000 or so distinct CDR3 sequences, about 80% were seen once, and the ten largest hold around 30%. The sequenced sample consisted of liver tumor tissue from sampling region 3. These receptors were collected from a man aged 40-55 years with primary liver carcinoma and hepatitis B virus infection. CDR3s include the opening cysteine and the closing phenylalanine or tryptophan. Each record gives: clone size, J gene, V gene, D gene, CDR3 protein, CDR3 DNA. A D gene is named only where the DNA matches it firmly. The listing skips clone size in some rows; elsewhere it reads once, few, many or a size class.

>many|TRBJ2-1|TRBV10-2|-
CASSEDPLYNEQFF
TGCGCCAGCAGTGAAGACCCCTTATACAATGAGCAGTTCTTC
>-|TRBJ2-2|TRBV6-9|-
CASSPSDGTGEIFF
TGTGCCAGTAGCCCGAGCGACGGGACCGGGGAGATATTTTTT
>-|TRBJ2-7|TRBV10-3|-
CAISERGKEEEQYF
TGTGCCATCAGTGAGAGGGGAAAAGAGGAGGAGCAGTACTTC
>once|TRBJ2-3|TRBV4-2|TRBD2
CASRPTGTSGNLDMQYF
TGTGCCAGCAGGCCAACGGGGACTAGCGGGAATCTAGATATGCAGTATTTT
>-|TRBJ1-1|TRBV6-5|-
CACSSPARERTDAFF
TGTGCCTGCAGTTCTCCGGCAAGGGAAAGGACTGATGCTTTCTTT
>-|TRBJ2-2|TRBV4-2|-
CASSSERSNTGELFF
TGTGCCAGCAGTTCCGAGCGGTCTAACACCGGGGAGCTGTTTTTT
>-|TRBJ2-1|TRBV9|-
CASNEGLTSNEQFF
TGTGCCAGCAATGAAGGCCTGACGAGCAATGAGCAGTTCTTC
>-|TRBJ2-7|TRBV13|-
CTSSNNRESYF
TGTACCAGCAGCAACAACAGGGAGTCGTACTTC
>once|TRBJ1-1|TRBV11-2|TRBD1
CAGSRVGGQGFGAEACF
TGTGCCGGCAGCCGAGTGGGGGGACAGGGGTTCGGCGCTGAAGCTTGCTTT
>-|TRBJ1-3|TRBV18|-
CASSPGDGSLGF
TGTGCCAGCTCACCGGGGGACGGTTCCCTCGGCTTT
>-|TRBJ2-7|TRBV12-3/TRBV12-4|TRBD1
CASMVGQSYEQYF
TGTGCCAGCATGGTGGGACAGTCCTACGAGCAGTACTTC
>-|TRBJ1-1|TRBV6-1|-
CDSSPTGKNTEDFF
TGTGATAGCAGTCCCACAGGGAAGAACACTGAAGATTTCTTT
>-|TRBJ1-2|TRBV4-1|-
CASSQEAGSNYGYTF
TGCGCCAGTAGCCAAGAAGCCGGATCAAACTATGGCTACACCTTC
>-|TRBJ2-3|TRBV11-2|TRBD1
CASSLDLGTGPSVTQYF
TGTGCCAGCAGCTTAGACCTTGGGACAGGGCCAAGCGTTACGCAGTATTTT
>-|TRBJ1-5|TRBV6-1|-
CASSVEADVELQHF
TGTGCCAGCAGTGTGGAGGCTGATGTTGAACTCCAGCATTTT
>-|TRBJ2-7|TRBV12-3/TRBV12-4|TRBD2
CASSYLGLGKQYF
TGTGCCAGCAGTTACCTTGGACTAGGCAAGCAGTACTTC
>-|TRBJ2-1|TRBV7-8|-
CASSLMEAYNEQFF
TGTGCCAGTAGCTTAATGGAGGCCTACAATGAGCAGTTCTTC
>-|TRBJ2-7|TRBV6-5|-
CASSYSKLRQVYEQYF
TGTGCCAGCAGTTACTCGAAATTGCGTCAGGTCTACGAGCAGTACTTC
>once|TRBJ2-2|TRBV4-2|TRBD2
CASSPTGGNTVELFF
TGTGCCAGCAGCCCGACCGGGGGGAACACCGTGGAGCTGTTTTTT
>many|TRBJ2-2|TRBV15|-
CATSRDSVTTGVTGELFF
TGTGCCACCAGCAGAGATTCTGTGACGACAGGAGTCACCGGGGAGCTGTTTTTT
>-|TRBJ2-3|TRBV4-1|TRBD2
CASNLSIGGSIRDTQYF
TGCGCCAGCAACCTGTCAATCGGCGGGAGTATTAGAGATACGCAGTATTTT
>-|TRBJ2-1|TRBV12-3/TRBV12-4|TRBD2
CASIGVAGLGEQFF
TGTGCCAGCATTGGAGTAGCGGGACTTGGTGAGCAGTTCTTC
>many|TRBJ2-1|TRBV4-1|-
CASSLNRHNEQFF
TGCGCCAGCAGCCTGAACCGGCACAATGAGCAGTTCTTC
>many|TRBJ2-6|TRBV28|-
CASKELDVAGANVLTF
TGTGCCAGCAAAGAGCTAGACGTGGCCGGGGCCAACGTCCTGACTTTC
>-|TRBJ1-6|TRBV6-1|-
CATTPQQSGNSPLHF
TGTGCCACCACCCCCCAACAGAGCGGAAATTCACCCCTCCATTTT
>-|TRBJ2-1|TRBV11-1|-
CASSPKGGGYNDQFF
TGTGCTAGCAGCCCAAAGGGGGGAGGCTACAATGATCAGTTCTTC
>-|TRBJ2-2|TRBV11-2|-
CASSGGQAELNTGELFF
TGTGCCAGCAGTGGAGGACAAGCGGAGCTGAACACCGGGGAGCTGTTTTTT
>-|TRBJ1-5|TRBV6-1|TRBD1
CASSEVQGAQPQHF
TGTGCCAGCAGTGAGGTGCAGGGGGCTCAGCCCCAGCATTTT
>medium-sized|TRBJ2-1|TRBV30|-
CAWSPRGWEQFF
TGTGCCTGGAGCCCGAGGGGTTGGGAGCAGTTCTTC
>-|TRBJ2-7|TRBV6-6|TRBD2
CASSYSTPSGSKEQYF
TGTGCCAGTAGTTACAGCACGCCTAGCGGGAGCAAGGAGCAGTACTTC
>medium-sized|TRBJ2-5|TRBV6-1|-
CASRRHLQETQYF
TGTGCCAGCAGGAGACACCTCCAAGAGACCCAGTACTTC
>-|TRBJ1-5|TRBV5-6|TRBD1
CASSYAGTGTDRPQHF
TGTGCCAGCAGCTACGCTGGGACAGGGACAGATCGGCCCCAGCATTTT
>-|TRBJ2-7|TRBV11-2|TRBD1
CASTSDRGRTIGRFYEQYF
TGTGCCAGCACCTCGGACAGGGGGCGGACTATCGGGAGATTCTACGAGCAGTATTTC
>once|TRBJ1-2|TRBV6-5|-
CASRSRTYGYTF
TGTGCTAGCAGGTCGAGGACCTATGGCTACACCTTC
>-|TRBJ2-2|TRBV12-3/TRBV12-4|-
CASSHRNTGELFF
TGTGCCAGTAGCCACAGGAACACCGGGGAGCTGTTTTTT
>-|TRBJ2-5|TRBV13|-
CAGSSRLEETQYF
TGTGCCGGCAGCTCCAGGCTCGAGGAGACCCAGTACTTC
>-|TRBJ2-4|TRBV11-2|-
CASSQNVRGVGNIQYF
TGTGCAAGCAGTCAGAATGTAAGGGGTGTGGGAAACATTCAGTACTTC
>-|TRBJ2-5|TRBV5-5|-
CASSLWLAGGYQEAQYF
TGTGCCAGCAGCTTGTGGCTAGCAGGAGGGTACCAAGAGGCCCAGTACTTC
>many|TRBJ2-7|TRBV5-6|TRBD2
CASSWGTSGSPEQYF
TGTGCCAGCAGCTGGGGGACTAGCGGGAGTCCCGAGCAGTACTTC
>-|TRBJ1-6|TRBV12-3/TRBV12-4|TRBD1
CASSSKTGLNSPLHF
TGTGCCAGCAGTTCCAAGACAGGGCTTAATTCACCCCTCCACTTT
>-|TRBJ2-3|TRBV6-4|TRBD2
CVSSDTSVSTDTQYF
TGTGTCAGCAGTGACACTAGCGTGAGCACAGATACGCAGTATTTT
>few|TRBJ2-1|TRBV6-2/TRBV6-3|TRBD2
CTSSYWGRGSYNEQFF
TGTACCAGCAGTTACTGGGGGAGGGGCTCCTATAACGAGCAGTTCTTC
>-|TRBJ2-1|TRBV11-2|-
CASRPRGRYEQFF
TGTGCCAGCAGACCAAGAGGCCGGTACGAGCAGTTCTTC
>-|TRBJ1-2|TRBV5-1|-
CASSLDPEGYGYIF
TGCGCCAGCAGCTTGGACCCCGAGGGCTATGGCTACATCTTC
>-|TRBJ2-5|TRBV11-2|-
CASSLAAETQYF
TGTGCCAGCAGCTTAGCGGCTGAGACCCAGTACTTC
>few|TRBJ2-4|TRBV7-9|TRBD1
CASSPRTGENIQYF
TGTGCCAGCAGCCCCCGGACAGGGGAAAACATTCAGTACTTC
>-|TRBJ2-5|TRBV29-1|TRBD2
CSVARLAGDETQYF
TGCAGCGTTGCAAGGCTAGCGGGAGACGAGACCCAGTACTTC
>once|TRBJ1-5|TRBV29-1|-
CSVATGGGDKQPQHF
TGCAGCGTCGCCACCGGGGGTGGTGACAAACAGCCCCAGCATTTT
>-|TRBJ2-1|TRBV29-1|-
CSVEPTSADEQLF
TGCAGCGTGGAGCCCACCAGCGCCGATGAGCAGCTCTTC
>many|TRBJ1-5|TRBV6-6|-
CASSPQGGANQPQHF
TGTGCCAGCAGCCCCCAGGGAGGGGCTAATCAGCCCCAGCATTTT
>-|TRBJ2-1|TRBV13|-
CASGPRLPSPSYNEQFF
TGTGCCAGTGGCCCTAGATTGCCCAGCCCGTCCTACAATGAGCAGTTCTTC
>few|TRBJ2-1|TRBV7-8|TRBD2
CTSNKRGLADNEQFF
TGTACCAGCAACAAAAGAGGACTAGCGGACAATGAGCAGTTCTTC
>-|TRBJ1-2|TRBV6-2/TRBV6-3|-
CVSSDRDAQGYTF
TGTGTCAGCAGTGATCGGGACGCCCAAGGCTACACCTTC
>-|TRBJ2-1|TRBV20-1|-
CSARDVENDYNEQFF
TGCAGTGCTAGAGATGTGGAGAACGACTACAATGAGCAGTTCTTC
>-|TRBJ2-1|TRBV11-2|TRBD2
CASSLGWTREYNEQFF
TGTGCCAGCAGCTTAGGTTGGACTAGGGAGTACAATGAGCAGTTCTTC
>-|TRBJ2-7|TRBV5-1|TRBD2
CATASLAGASEQNF
TGCGCCACTGCATCGCTGGCGGGAGCCTCCGAGCAGAACTTC
>-|TRBJ1-6|TRBV4-1|-
CASSHLTGKTNSPLHF
TGCGCCAGCAGCCACCTCACAGGGAAGACTAATTCACCCCTCCACTTT
>-|TRBJ2-3|TRBV11-2|-
CASSPDFIDSQYF
TGTGCCAGCAGCCCGGACTTTATAGATAGCCAGTATTTT
>-|TRBJ2-1|TRBV10-3|TRBD1
CAISERGQGDKEFF
TGTGCCATCAGTGAAAGAGGACAGGGAGATAAGGAGTTCTTC
>-|TRBJ2-5|TRBV7-8|-
CASSLRRAGDQETQYF
TGTGCCAGCAGCCTCCGGAGAGCAGGGGATCAAGAGACCCAGTACTTC